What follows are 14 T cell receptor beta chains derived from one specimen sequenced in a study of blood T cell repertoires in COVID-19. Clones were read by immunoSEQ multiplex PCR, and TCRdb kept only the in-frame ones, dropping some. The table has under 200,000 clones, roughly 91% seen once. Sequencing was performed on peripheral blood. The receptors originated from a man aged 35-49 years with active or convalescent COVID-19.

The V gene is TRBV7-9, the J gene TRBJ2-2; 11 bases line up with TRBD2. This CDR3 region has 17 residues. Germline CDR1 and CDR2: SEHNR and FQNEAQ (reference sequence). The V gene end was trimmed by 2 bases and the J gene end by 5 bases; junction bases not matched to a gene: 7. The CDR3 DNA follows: TGTGCCAGCAGCTTACAGTTACTAGCGGGGGTTACCGGGGAGCTGTTTTTT. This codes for CASSLQLLAGVTGELFF.

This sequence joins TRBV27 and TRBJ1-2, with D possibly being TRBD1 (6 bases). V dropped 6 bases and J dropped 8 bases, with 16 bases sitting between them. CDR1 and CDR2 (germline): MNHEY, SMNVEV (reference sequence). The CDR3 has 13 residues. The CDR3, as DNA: TGTGCCAGCAGCTGGACAGAAAAGGGGGGCTACACCTTC. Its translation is CASSWTEKGGYTF.

This CDR3 is CASSPGGRVNNSPLHF. For the CDR3, the DNA is TGCGCCAGCAGCCCGGGGGGGAGGGTTAATAATTCACCCCTCCACTTT. The V gene is TRBV5-1, the J gene TRBJ1-6; D possibly corresponds to TRBD1 (5 bases). The CDR3 is 16 residues long. Per germline, CDR1 SGHRS and CDR2 YFSETQ. V lost 4 bases, J lost 5 bases, and 16 bases lay in between.

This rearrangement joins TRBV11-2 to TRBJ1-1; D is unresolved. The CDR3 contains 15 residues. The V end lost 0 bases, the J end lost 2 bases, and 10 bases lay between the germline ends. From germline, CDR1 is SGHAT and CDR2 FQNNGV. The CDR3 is CASSLDVAGNTEAFF. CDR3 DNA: TGTGCCAGCAGCTTAGACGTAGCCGGTAACACTGAAGCTTTCTTT.

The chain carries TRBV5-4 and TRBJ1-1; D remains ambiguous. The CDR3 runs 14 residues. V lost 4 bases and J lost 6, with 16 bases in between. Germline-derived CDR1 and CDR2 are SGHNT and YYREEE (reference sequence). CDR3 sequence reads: CASSRERATPEAFF. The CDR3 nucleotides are TGTGCCAGCAGCCGGGAACGGGCTACCCCTGAAGCTTTCTTT.

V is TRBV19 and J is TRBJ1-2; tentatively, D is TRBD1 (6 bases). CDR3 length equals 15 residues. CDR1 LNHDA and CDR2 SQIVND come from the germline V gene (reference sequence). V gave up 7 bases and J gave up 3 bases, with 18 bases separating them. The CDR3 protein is CASTGQQRSYYGYTF. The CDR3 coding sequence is TGTGCCAGTACGGGACAACAAAGGAGCTACTATGGCTACACCTTC.

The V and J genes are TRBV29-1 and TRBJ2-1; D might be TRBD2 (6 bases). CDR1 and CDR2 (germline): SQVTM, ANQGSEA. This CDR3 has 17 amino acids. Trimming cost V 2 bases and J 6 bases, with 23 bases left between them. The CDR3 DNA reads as TGCAGCGTTGAACAGTTTGGGACTGCCAAAGATTTCAATGAGCAGTTCTTC. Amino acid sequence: CSVEQFGTAKDFNEQFF.

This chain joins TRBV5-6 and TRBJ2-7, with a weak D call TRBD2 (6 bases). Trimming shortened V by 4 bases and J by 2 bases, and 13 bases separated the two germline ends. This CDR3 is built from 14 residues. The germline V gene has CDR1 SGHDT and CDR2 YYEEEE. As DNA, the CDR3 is TGTGCCAGCAGCGACTCCGGGGGAACCTACGAGCAGTACTTC. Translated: CASSDSGGTYEQYF.

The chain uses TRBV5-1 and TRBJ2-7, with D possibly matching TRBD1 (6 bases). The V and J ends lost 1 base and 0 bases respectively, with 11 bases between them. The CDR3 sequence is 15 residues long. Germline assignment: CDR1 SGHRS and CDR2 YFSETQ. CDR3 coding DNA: TGCGCCAGCAGCTTGACTGGGGGCTTCTCCTACGAGCAGTACTTC. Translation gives CASSLTGGFSYEQYF.

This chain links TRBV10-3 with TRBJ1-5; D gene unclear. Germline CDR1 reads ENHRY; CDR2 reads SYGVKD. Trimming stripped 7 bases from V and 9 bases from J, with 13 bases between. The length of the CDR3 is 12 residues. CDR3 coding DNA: TGTGCCATCATGGGCAACGCCCCGCCCCAGCATTTT. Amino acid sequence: CAIMGNAPPQHF.

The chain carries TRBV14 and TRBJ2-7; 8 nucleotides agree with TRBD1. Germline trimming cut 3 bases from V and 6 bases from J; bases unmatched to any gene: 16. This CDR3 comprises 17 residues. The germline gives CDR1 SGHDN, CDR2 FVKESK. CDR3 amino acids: CASSHQSLTGVRGEQYF. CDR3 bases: TGTGCCAGCAGCCACCAAAGCTTGACAGGGGTCAGGGGCGAGCAGTACTTC.

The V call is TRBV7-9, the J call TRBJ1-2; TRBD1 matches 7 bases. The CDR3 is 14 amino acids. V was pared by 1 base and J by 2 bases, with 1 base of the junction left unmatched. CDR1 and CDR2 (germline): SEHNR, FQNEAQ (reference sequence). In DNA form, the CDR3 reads TGTGCCAGCAGCTTAGGACAGGGAAACTATGGCTACACCTTC. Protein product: CASSLGQGNYGYTF.

In nucleotides, the CDR3 is TGCAGCGCACCGACGACTAGCGGAGAGCAGTTCTTC. Translation gives CSAPTTSGEQFF. The chain carries TRBV29-1 and TRBJ2-1, with 9 bases matching TRBD2. Trimming at V came to 7 bases and at J to 10 bases, leaving 8 bases not matched to a gene. The CDR3 contains 12 residues. Per germline, CDR1 SQVTM and CDR2 ANQGSEA.

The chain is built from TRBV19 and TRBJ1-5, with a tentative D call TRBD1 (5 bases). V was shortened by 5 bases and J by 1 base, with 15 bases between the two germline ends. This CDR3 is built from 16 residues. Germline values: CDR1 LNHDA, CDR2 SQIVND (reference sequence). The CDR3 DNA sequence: TGTGCCAGTAGTGCCCCCCGACGGGGGAGCAATCAGCCCCAGCATTTT. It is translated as CASSAPRRGSNQPQHF.